The 28 T cell receptor beta chains in this list originate from one sample, sequenced in a study of OX40 agonist ivuxolimab in advanced cancers. The protocol was immunoSEQ multiplex PCR, while the TCRdb copy is restricted to in-frame clones and leaves out a portion. The data hold 70,000 or so clones, with 92% observed a single time. Material: CD4+ or CD8+ T cells sorted from blood, obtained in a trial of the OX40 agonist ivuxolimab. The origin of the receptors is an adult with an advanced solid tumor such as melanoma, head and neck, liver or kidney cancer.

The gene calls are TRBV9 and TRBJ1-6; D call uncertain. Trimming pared 0 bases from V and 12 bases from J, leaving 7 bases between. The CDR3 has 12 residues. Germline V lookup: CDR1 SGDLS, CDR2 YYNGEE. The CDR3 nucleotides read TGTGCCAGCAGCGTAGGGGGTGTACCCCTCCACTTT. This translates into CASSVGGVPLHF.

This clone was seen more than once but under ten times. V and J are TRBV19 and TRBJ2-3; D is perhaps TRBD1 (5 bases). The CDR3 totals 12 residues. V lost 6 bases and J lost 6, with 10 bases in between. Germline values: CDR1 LNHDA, CDR2 SQIVND (reference sequence). The CDR3 here is CASRAGWDTQYF. In DNA, the CDR3 is TGTGCCAGTAGGGCAGGGTGGGATACGCAGTATTTT.

V and J are TRBV5-1 and TRBJ2-6, with D hard to call. Between the trimmed V and J ends, which lost 9 bases and 0 bases, there was a span of 13 bases. The CDR3 contains 15 residues. Germline CDR1 and CDR2: SGHRS and YFSETQ. The CDR3 DNA reads as TGCGCCACCAGACCAATCGGCTCTGGGGCCAACGTCCTGACTTTC. Residues: CATRPIGSGANVLTF. The variable domain in full, with the rest retrieved from reference TRBV5-1 and TRBJ2-6, is KAGVTQTPRYLIKTRGQQVTLSCSPISGHRSVSWYQQTPGQGLQFLFEYFSETQRNKGNFPGRFSGRQFSNSRSEMNVSTLELGDSALYLCATRPIGSGANVLTFGAGSRLTVL.

V gene TRBV6-5 combines with J gene TRBJ1-1; the D is unclear. CDR3 length: 14 residues. Per the germline V gene, CDR1 is MNHEY and CDR2 is SVGAGI. The V and J ends lost 1 base and 0 bases respectively, with 6 bases between them. CDR3 sequence: CASSYFFMNTEAFF. The CDR3 DNA reads TGTGCCAGCAGTTACTTCTTCATGAACACTGAAGCTTTCTTT.

The rearrangement uses TRBV7-7 and TRBJ2-5, with 7 bases identical to TRBD2. Germline CDR1 and CDR2: SSHAT and FNYEAQ (reference sequence). V dropped 5 bases and J dropped 13; count of bases not matched to a gene: 22. The CDR3 sequence is 16 residues long. This chain's CDR3 is CASSPGASGSGAPLYF. CDR3 in DNA: TGTGCCAGCAGCCCTGGGGCTAGCGGCTCCGGGGCCCCTCTGTACTTC.

V gene TRBV7-8 combines with J gene TRBJ2-3; TRBD1 aligns across 9 bases. The germline gives CDR1 SGHVS, CDR2 FQNEAQ. V shed 5 bases, J shed 14 bases, and the junction held 11 bases outside the gene matches. The CDR3 length is 13 residues. In nucleotides, the CDR3 is TGTGCCAGCAGCGGGGGGATGGGGACAGGGTCGTATTTT. This encodes CASSGGMGTGSYF.

V usage is TRBV10-2 and J usage is TRBJ1-4; D remains ambiguous. The CDR3 covers 15 residues. Germline CDR1 WSHSY, CDR2 SAAADI. Trimming cost V 4 bases and J 4 bases, with 13 bases left between them. Here the CDR3 DNA reads TGCGCCAGCAGTGCATCACCAGCCGTTAATGAAAAACTGTTTTTT. Its protein is CASSASPAVNEKLFF.

In this sample, this clone turned up once. The chain links TRBV9 to TRBJ2-7, with 11 bases fitting TRBD1. The CDR3 contains 15 residues. Germline loops: CDR1 SGDLS, CDR2 YYNGEE. Trimming cost V 3 bases and J 2 bases; bases outside gene matches: 4. The CDR3 bases are TGTGCCAGCAGCGCAGGGACAGGGGGGGCCTACGAGCAGTACTTC. It codes for CASSAGTGGAYEQYF.

The genes are TRBV30 and TRBJ1-5; D gene unclear. Germline values: CDR1 GTSNPN, CDR2 SVGIG (reference sequence). V was pared by 0 bases and J by 3 bases, with 12 bases between. The CDR3 spans 15 residues. The CDR3 sequence: CAWSVEKNSNQPQHF. The DNA for the CDR3 is TGTGCCTGGAGTGTGGAAAAGAATTCCAATCAGCCCCAGCATTTT. Based on the CDR3 plus reference TRBV30 and TRBJ1-5, the full variable domain is SQTIHQWPATLVQPVGSPLSLECTVEGTSNPNLYWYRQAAGRGLQLLFYSVGIGQISSEVPQNLSASRPQDRQFILSSKKLLLSDSGFYLCAWSVEKNSNQPQHFGDGTRLSIL.

In this sample, this clone turned up a few times. The chain carries TRBV14 and TRBJ1-1; no clear D. The CDR3 totals 13 residues. Deletions cut 0 bases from V and 5 bases from J, with 7 bases between. Germline CDR1 SGHDN, CDR2 FVKESK. The CDR3 coding sequence is TGTGCCAGCAGCCAAGACAGGTGGACTGAAGCTTTCTTT. It is translated as CASSQDRWTEAFF. The variable domain in full, with the rest retrieved from reference TRBV14 and TRBJ1-1, is EAGVTQFPSHSVIEKGQTVTLRCDPISGHDNLYWYRRVMGKEIKFLLHFVKESKQDESGMPNNRFLAERTGGTYSTLKVQPAELEDSGVYFCASSQDRWTEAFFGQGTRLTVV.

The chain couples TRBV9 to TRBJ2-3, with D perhaps matching TRBD1 or TRBD2 (6 bases each). The CDR3 contains 15 residues. Germline CDR1 and CDR2: SGDLS and YYNGEE. V was pared by 3 bases and J by 0 bases, with 11 bases between. As DNA, the CDR3 is TGTGCCAGCAGCGAGGGGGGAGCTAGCACAGATACGCAGTATTTT. Translated: CASSEGGASTDTQYF.

This clone came up once. The chain links TRBV15 to TRBJ2-5; D remains unclear. Germline V gene lookup returns CDR1 LNHNV and CDR2 YYDKDF (reference sequence). CDR3 length: 15 residues. V was pared by 1 base and J by 5 bases, with 14 bases between. The CDR3: CATSRAVFESETQYF. As DNA, the CDR3 is TGTGCCACCAGCAGAGCGGTTTTTGAGTCGGAGACCCAGTACTTC.

This chain connects TRBV15 to TRBJ2-2, with 7 bases that match TRBD1. Germline loops: CDR1 LNHNV, CDR2 YYDKDF (reference sequence). This CDR3 contains 16 residues. Unmatched junction bases numbered 10, after V lost 7 bases and J lost 2 bases. This CDR3 is CATKRTGTENTGELFF. Written as DNA, the CDR3 is TGTGCCACCAAGCGAACCGGGACAGAAAACACCGGGGAGCTGTTTTTT.

This chain connects TRBV2 to TRBJ2-1; D gene unclear. The germline V gene encodes CDR1 SNHLY and CDR2 FYNNEI. This CDR3 contains 17 residues. V lost 1 base and J 7 bases, leaving 20 bases between the germline ends. The CDR3 loop reads CASSEVWATTLGNEQFF. The CDR3 nucleotides are TGTGCCAGCAGTGAAGTGTGGGCCACCACCTTGGGGAATGAGCAGTTCTTC.

The chain is built from TRBV27 and TRBJ2-1, with a tentative D call TRBD2 (7 bases). The CDR3 totals 15 residues. Germline V gene lookup returns CDR1 MNHEY and CDR2 SMNVEV (reference sequence). V was cut by 3 bases and J by 8 bases, with 17 bases left in between. CDR3 protein: CASSFVGGANDEQFF. The CDR3 coding sequence is TGTGCCAGCAGTTTCGTGGGGGGGGCCAACGATGAGCAGTTCTTC.

The chain is built from TRBV4-2 and TRBJ2-3; 10 bases line up with TRBD2. This CDR3 is built from 16 residues. The J segment lost 6 bases and the V segment lost 2 bases, leaving 8 bases of the junction unmatched. CDR1 and CDR2 (germline): LGHNA, YNFKEQ. The CDR3 here is CASSQRPLAGADTQYF. The CDR3 nucleotides read TGTGCCAGCAGCCAACGACCCCTAGCGGGGGCGGATACGCAGTATTTT.

The rearrangement uses TRBV9 and TRBJ2-7; D tentatively fits TRBD1 or TRBD2 (5 bases each). The CDR3 covers 14 residues. The germline V gene has CDR1 SGDLS and CDR2 YYNGEE. The V end was cut by 0 bases, the J end by 3 bases, with 10 bases between. The chain's CDR3 is CASSVAGTIYEQYF. For the CDR3, the DNA is TGTGCCAGCAGCGTAGCGGGGACGATCTACGAGCAGTACTTC.

This chain joins TRBV5-1 and TRBJ2-4; D possibly corresponds to TRBD1 (5 bases). Germline V gene data show CDR1 as SGHRS and CDR2 as YFSETQ. The CDR3 is made up of 14 amino acids. V lost 2 bases and J lost 5, with 11 bases in between. CDR3 coding DNA: TGCGCCAGCAGCTTACCAGGGCTCGAAAACATTCAGTACTTC. Amino acid sequence: CASSLPGLENIQYF.

This rearrangement joins TRBV13 to TRBJ2-7; TRBD2 might be the D (6 bases). Germline loops: CDR1 PRHDT, CDR2 FYEKMQ (reference sequence). V was clipped by 5 bases and J by 0 bases, with 20 bases between them. The CDR3 contains 17 residues. In DNA, the CDR3 is TGTGCCAGCAGCCCACAAGCGACCGGGACTGGCTCCTACGAGCAGTACTTC. Translation gives CASSPQATGTGSYEQYF. Variable domain in full (rest from reference TRBV13 and TRBJ2-7): AAGVIQSPRHLIKEKRETATLKCYPIPRHDTVYWYQQGPGQDPQFLISFYEKMQSDKGSIPDRFSAQQFSDYHSELNMSSLELGDSALYFCASSPQATGTGSYEQYFGPGTRLTVT.

The rearrangement uses TRBV6-5 and TRBJ2-1, with D tentatively TRBD1 or TRBD2 (6 bases each). Trimming stripped 10 bases from V and 2 bases from J, with 12 bases between. The CDR3 sequence is 13 residues long. The germline CDR1 and CDR2 sequences are MNHEY and SVGAGI. CDR3 loop: CATARGAYNEQFF. The CDR3 DNA reads TGTGCCACAGCGAGGGGGGCCTACAATGAGCAGTTCTTC.

On this clone: Other DNA sequences in the sample encode the same CDR3. The V gene is TRBV7-2, the J gene TRBJ2-3, with D tentatively TRBD2 (5 bases). Germline loops: CDR1 SGHTA, CDR2 FQGNSA. Between the trimmed V and J ends, which lost 3 bases and 2 bases, there was a span of 15 bases. This CDR3 is built from 16 residues. The CDR3: CASSLTAGSFTDTQYF. Here the CDR3 DNA reads TGTGCCAGCAGCTTGACTGCGGGTTCCTTCACAGATACGCAGTATTTT.

The rearrangement links TRBV7-6 to TRBJ2-2; either TRBD1 or TRBD2 may fit D (5 bases each). Trimming shortened V by 5 bases and J by 0 bases, and 13 bases separated the two germline ends. Germline CDR1 reads SGHVS; CDR2 reads FNYEAQ. The CDR3 is 16 amino acids. In DNA form, the CDR3 reads TGTGCCAGCAGCCTCGGGGCAGGGTCGAACACCGGGGAGCTGTTTTTT. Amino acid sequence: CASSLGAGSNTGELFF.

The rearrangement links TRBV29-1 to TRBJ2-1, with D perhaps matching TRBD2 (5 bases). The V gene's germline CDR1 is SQVTM and CDR2 ANQGSEA. CDR3 length: 14 amino acids. Trimming removed 6 bases at V and 2 bases at J, with 14 bases between. CDR3 DNA: TGCAGCGTGTTCGGGGATGGTACCTACAATGAGCAGTTCTTC. Its protein is CSVFGDGTYNEQFF.

The J gene is TRBJ2-5, the V gene TRBV27; possible D gene TRBD1, 6 bases. Germline values: CDR1 MNHEY, CDR2 SMNVEV (reference sequence). The CDR3 totals 15 residues. V lost 3 bases and J lost 5, with 16 bases in between. The CDR3 sequence is CASSFYGRGRETQYF. The CDR3 nucleotides are TGTGCCAGCAGTTTCTACGGCAGGGGTCGTGAGACCCAGTACTTC.

CDR3 loop: CASSYGNTGAYEQYF. The CDR3 DNA sequence: TGTGCCAGCAGTTACGGGAATACAGGGGCCTACGAGCAGTACTTC. V is TRBV6-5 and J is TRBJ2-7; 7 bases map to TRBD1. The CDR3 runs to 15 residues. V lost 2 bases to trimming and J lost 2 bases; unmatched junction nucleotides: 6. The V gene's germline CDR1 is MNHEY and CDR2 SVGAGI.

The chain is built from TRBV4-1 and TRBJ2-7; 8 positions agree with TRBD2. Germline V CDR1 and CDR2: MGHRA, YSYEKL. The CDR3 runs 16 residues. After removal of 4 bases from V and 0 bases from J, the junction contained 8 bases not matched to a gene. The CDR3 DNA sequence: TGCGCCAGCAGCCTCCTCACCGGGACTAGCTCCTACGAGCAGTACTTC. Amino acids: CASSLLTGTSSYEQYF.

This clone was found once. The J gene is TRBJ1-5, the V gene TRBV7-3; D possibly corresponds to TRBD1 (6 bases). V was shortened by 0 bases and J by 0 bases, with 21 bases between the two germline ends. Per the germline V gene, CDR1 is SGHTA and CDR2 is FQGTGA. This CDR3 comprises 20 residues. The CDR3 loop reads CASSLTYNRYRVYSNQPQHF. The CDR3 coding sequence is TGTGCCAGCAGCTTAACCTATAACAGGTACAGGGTGTATAGCAATCAGCCCCAGCATTTT. Using reference TRBV7-3 and TRBJ1-5 for the parts outside the CDR3, the full variable domain is GAGVSQTPSNKVTEKGKYVELRCDPISGHTALYWYRQSLGQGPEFLIYFQGTGAADDSGLPNDRFFAVRPEGSVSTLKIQRTERGDSAVYLCASSLTYNRYRVYSNQPQHFGDGTRLSIL.

The chain employs TRBV27 and TRBJ2-7, with 7 bases matching TRBD1. CDR1 and CDR2 from the germline V gene are MNHEY and SMNVEV (reference sequence). J gave up 4 bases and V 8 bases, and 8 bases lay outside the gene matches. This CDR3 has 13 residues. Here the CDR3 reads CASGLGQTYEQYF. DNA of the CDR3: TGTGCCAGCGGGTTGGGACAGACTTACGAGCAGTACTTC.